These 11 T cell receptor beta chains were all obtained from the same sample, sequenced in a study of blood T cell repertoires in COVID-19. The assay was immunoSEQ multiplex PCR, and TCRdb's table has in-frame clones only and misses some. The table lists 65,000 or so clones, around 80% of them singletons. Sequencing was done on a sample of peripheral blood. These receptors all come from a man aged 25-45 years with COVID-19, enrolled during active disease.

V usage is TRBV3-1 (or the pseudogene TRBV3-2) and J usage is TRBJ2-2; D is ambiguous. The CDR3 totals 16 residues. Trimming stripped 1 base from V and 0 bases from J, with 9 bases between. The germline CDR1 and CDR2 sequences are LGHDT and YNNKEL (reference sequence). DNA of the CDR3: TGTGCCAGCAGCCAAGGTCCAGGATCGAACACCGGGGAGCTGTTTTTT. Translating gives CASSQGPGSNTGELFF.

This clone turned up a few times. CDR3 residues: CASSSPSGRGTDTQYF. The CDR3 DNA sequence: TGTGCCAGCAGCTCCCCTAGCGGGAGGGGCACAGATACGCAGTATTTT. The chain recombines TRBV7-3 with TRBJ2-3, with TRBD2 identical over 12 bases. CDR3 length equals 16 residues. The germline V gene encodes CDR1 SGHTA and CDR2 FQGTGA. J gave up 1 base and V 4 bases, and 3 bases lay outside the gene matches.

This chain connects TRBV6-5 to TRBJ1-2, with 7 bases that match TRBD1. Germline-derived CDR1 and CDR2 are MNHEY and SVGAGI. This CDR3 has 14 amino acids. Trimming at V came to 6 bases and at J to 4 bases, leaving 8 bases not matched to a gene. For the CDR3, the DNA is TGTGCCAGCAGAGCAACAGGGGAACTCTATGGCTACACCTTC. Translation gives CASRATGELYGYTF.

V gene TRBV1 combines with J gene TRBJ1-5; the D segment call TRBD1 is taken from the table without a DNA check. TRBV1 is listed as a pseudogene. This CDR3 comprises 14 residues. The CDR3 spells CTSHRTGNDQPQHF. The CDR3 region has the DNA TGCACCAGCCATCGGACAGGGAACGATCAGCCCCAGCATTTT.

The CDR3 protein is CASSLVGGPDEKLFF. The CDR3 DNA reads as TGTGCCAGCAGCTTAGTGGGAGGGCCAGATGAAAAACTGTTTTTT. The J gene is TRBJ1-4, the V gene TRBV7-9; D ambiguous. Trimming left V 1 base short and J 6 bases short, with 12 bases between. The CDR3 sequence is 15 residues long. Per the germline V gene, CDR1 is SEHNR and CDR2 is FQNEAQ (reference sequence).

Turning to this clone: An end of the junction differs from the germline gene, which may be a read error. The chain joins TRBV2 to TRBJ2-5, with 7 bases lining up with TRBD2. The germline V gene has CDR1 SNHLY and CDR2 FYNNEI. This CDR3 contains 17 residues. The CDR3 spells CASSEAPSGAGQETQYF. CDR3 coding DNA: TGTGCCAGCAGTGAAGCCCCTAGCGGTGCTGGGCAAGAAACCCAGTACTTC.

The chain recombines TRBV2 with TRBJ2-7, with D possibly TRBD1 on 6 matching bases. Trimming removed 2 bases at V and 7 bases at J, with 9 bases between. This CDR3 is built from 12 residues. Germline V gene lookup returns CDR1 SNHLY and CDR2 FYNNEI. The CDR3 spells CASSEPGEEQYF. The CDR3 nucleotides read TGTGCCAGCAGTGAACCAGGGGAAGAGCAGTACTTC.

The chain combines TRBV3-1 (or the pseudogene TRBV3-2) with TRBJ2-5; perhaps TRBD2 as D (6 bases). CDR1 is LGHDT, CDR2 YNNKEL, per germline (reference sequence). V was trimmed by 4 bases and J by 3 bases, leaving 21 bases between them. CDR3 length: 17 residues. The CDR3 sequence is CASSLRTGVEGKETQYF. The DNA of the CDR3 is TGTGCCAGCAGCCTTCGTACGGGGGTCGAAGGAAAAGAGACCCAGTACTTC.

This chain connects TRBV28 to TRBJ1-2; 7 nucleotides align to TRBD1. J gave up 2 bases and V 9 bases, and 9 bases lay outside the gene matches. The CDR3 is 14 amino acids. Germline lookup yields CDR1 MDHEN and CDR2 SYDVKM. CDR3 sequence reads: CASGVQGRNYGYTF. The DNA for the CDR3 is TGTGCCAGTGGGGTACAGGGGAGGAACTATGGCTACACCTTC.

The V gene is TRBV2, the J gene TRBJ2-1; tentative D call: TRBD1 (5 bases). The CDR3 covers 15 residues. V gave up 2 bases and J gave up 1 base, with 9 bases separating them. Germline CDR1 reads SNHLY; CDR2 reads FYNNEI. The CDR3 here is CASSEHRQSYNEQFF. CDR3 nucleotide sequence: TGTGCCAGCAGTGAACACCGACAGTCCTACAATGAGCAGTTCTTC.

The genes are TRBV5-4 and TRBJ2-7; 7 bases are a match to TRBD1. This CDR3 is built from 15 residues. Germline CDR1 SGHNT, CDR2 YYREEE (reference sequence). With 2 bases clipped from V and 1 base from J, the junction kept 6 bases outside the gene matches. CDR3 nucleotides: TGTGCCAGCAGCTTAGGGACAGCCGAATCCTACGAGCAGTACTTC. It codes for CASSLGTAESYEQYF.